This T cell receptor (beta chain) came from a study of cytomegalovirus exposure and HLA in healthy donors. V was pared by 3 bases and J by 2 bases, with 12 bases between. Germline CDR1 MNHNS, CDR2 SASEGT. The CDR3 sequence is 15 residues long. PCR was performed using 60 Vbeta and 13 Jbeta primers. The table came from immunoSEQ multiplex PCR; TCRdb's copy has only in-frame clones and leaves some out. The table records a few hundred thousand clones, 65% to 85% of them present only once. The chain combines TRBV6-1 with TRBJ2-3; perhaps TRBD1 as D (6 bases). The receptor was derived from a female donor in good health and CMV-seronegative. Sequencing was done on a sample of PBMCs. The CDR3 nucleotides are TGTGCCAGCAGTGACACGACAGGTCCCACAGATACGCAGTATTTT. Its protein product is CASSDTTGPTDTQYF.